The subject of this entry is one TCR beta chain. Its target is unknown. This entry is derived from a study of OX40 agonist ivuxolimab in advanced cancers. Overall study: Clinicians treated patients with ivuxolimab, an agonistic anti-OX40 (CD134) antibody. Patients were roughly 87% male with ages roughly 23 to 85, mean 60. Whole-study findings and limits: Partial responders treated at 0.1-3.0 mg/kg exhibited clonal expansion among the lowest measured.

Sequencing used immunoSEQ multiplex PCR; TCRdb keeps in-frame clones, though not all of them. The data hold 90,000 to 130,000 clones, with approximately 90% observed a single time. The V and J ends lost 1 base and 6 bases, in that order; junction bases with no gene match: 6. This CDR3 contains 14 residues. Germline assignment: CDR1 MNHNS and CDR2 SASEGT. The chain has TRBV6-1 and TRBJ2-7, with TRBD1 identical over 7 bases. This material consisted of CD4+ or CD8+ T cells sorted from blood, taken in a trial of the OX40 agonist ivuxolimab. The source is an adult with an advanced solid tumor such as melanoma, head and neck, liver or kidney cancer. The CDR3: CASSEGDSRGEQYF. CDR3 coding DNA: TGTGCCAGCAGTGAAGGGGACAGCCGAGGCGAGCAGTACTTC.